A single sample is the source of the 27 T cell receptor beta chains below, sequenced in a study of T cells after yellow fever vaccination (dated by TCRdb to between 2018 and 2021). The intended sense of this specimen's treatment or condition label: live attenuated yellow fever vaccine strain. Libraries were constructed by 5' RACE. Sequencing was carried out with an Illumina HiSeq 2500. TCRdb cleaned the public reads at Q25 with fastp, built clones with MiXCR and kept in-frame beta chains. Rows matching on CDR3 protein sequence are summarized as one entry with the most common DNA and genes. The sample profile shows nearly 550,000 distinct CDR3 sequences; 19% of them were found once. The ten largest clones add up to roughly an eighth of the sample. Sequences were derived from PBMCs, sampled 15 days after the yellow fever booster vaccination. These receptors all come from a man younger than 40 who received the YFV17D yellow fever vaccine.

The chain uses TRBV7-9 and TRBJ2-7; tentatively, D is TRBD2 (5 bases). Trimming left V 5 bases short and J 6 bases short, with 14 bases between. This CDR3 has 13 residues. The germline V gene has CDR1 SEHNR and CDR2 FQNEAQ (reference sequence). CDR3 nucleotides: TGTGCCAGCAGCATCGCCCCCCGGGGCGAGCAGTACTTC. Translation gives CASSIAPRGEQYF.

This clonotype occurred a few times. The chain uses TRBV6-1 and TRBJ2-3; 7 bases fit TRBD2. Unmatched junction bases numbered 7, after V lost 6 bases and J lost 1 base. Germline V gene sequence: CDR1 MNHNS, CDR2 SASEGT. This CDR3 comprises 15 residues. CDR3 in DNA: TGTGCCAGCAGCCGCCGGGCGGGAGGCACAGATACGCAGTATTTT. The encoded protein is CASSRRAGGTDTQYF.

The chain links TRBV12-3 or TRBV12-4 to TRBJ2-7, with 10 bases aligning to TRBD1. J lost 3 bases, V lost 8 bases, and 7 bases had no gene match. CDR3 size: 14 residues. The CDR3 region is CASETGGEDYEQYF. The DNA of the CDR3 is TGTGCCAGCGAGACAGGGGGCGAAGACTACGAGCAGTACTTC.

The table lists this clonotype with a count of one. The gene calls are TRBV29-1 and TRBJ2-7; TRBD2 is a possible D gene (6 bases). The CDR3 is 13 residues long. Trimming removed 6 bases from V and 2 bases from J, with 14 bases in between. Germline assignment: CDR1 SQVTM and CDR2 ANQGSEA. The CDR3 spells CSVVQEGPYEQYF. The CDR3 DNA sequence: TGCAGCGTCGTTCAGGAGGGCCCCTACGAGCAGTACTTC.

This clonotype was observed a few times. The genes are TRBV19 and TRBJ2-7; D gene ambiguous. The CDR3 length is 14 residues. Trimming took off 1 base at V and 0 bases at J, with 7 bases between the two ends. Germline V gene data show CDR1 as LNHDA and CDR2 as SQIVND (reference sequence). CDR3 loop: CASSIVGGSYEQYF. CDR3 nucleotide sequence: TGTGCCAGTAGTATAGTCGGCGGCTCCTACGAGCAGTACTTC.

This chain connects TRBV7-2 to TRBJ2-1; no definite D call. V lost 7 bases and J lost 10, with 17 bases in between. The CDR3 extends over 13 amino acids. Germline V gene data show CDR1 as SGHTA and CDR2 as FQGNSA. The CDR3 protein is CASIFGVGREQFF. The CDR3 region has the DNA TGTGCCAGCATCTTCGGCGTAGGCCGGGAGCAGTTCTTC.

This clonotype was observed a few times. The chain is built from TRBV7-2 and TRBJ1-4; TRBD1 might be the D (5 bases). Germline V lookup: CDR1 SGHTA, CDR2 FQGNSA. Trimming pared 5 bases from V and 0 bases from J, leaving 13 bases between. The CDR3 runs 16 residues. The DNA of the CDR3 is TGTGCCAGCAGCCGAGTGTCAGGGTCAACTAATGAAAAACTGTTTTTT. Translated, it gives CASSRVSGSTNEKLFF.

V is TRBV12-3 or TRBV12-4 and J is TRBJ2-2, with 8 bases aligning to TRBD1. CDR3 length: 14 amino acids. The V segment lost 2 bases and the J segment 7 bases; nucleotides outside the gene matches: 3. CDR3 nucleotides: TGTGCCAGCAGTTTAACAGGGGGGAACGGGGAGCTGTTTTTT. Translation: CASSLTGGNGELFF.

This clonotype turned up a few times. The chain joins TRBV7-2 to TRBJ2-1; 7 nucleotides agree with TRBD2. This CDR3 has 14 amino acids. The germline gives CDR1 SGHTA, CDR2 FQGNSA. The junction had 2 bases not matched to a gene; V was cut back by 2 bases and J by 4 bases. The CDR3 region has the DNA TGTGCCAGCAGCTTAATTAGCGGGTACAATGAGCAGTTCTTC. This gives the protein CASSLISGYNEQFF.

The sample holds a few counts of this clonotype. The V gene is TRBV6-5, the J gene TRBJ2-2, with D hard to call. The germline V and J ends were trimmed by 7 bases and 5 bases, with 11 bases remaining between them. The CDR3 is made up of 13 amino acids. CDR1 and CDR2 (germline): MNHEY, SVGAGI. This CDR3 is CASTYLETGELFF. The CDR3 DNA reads TGTGCCAGCACCTACTTGGAAACCGGGGAGCTGTTTTTT.

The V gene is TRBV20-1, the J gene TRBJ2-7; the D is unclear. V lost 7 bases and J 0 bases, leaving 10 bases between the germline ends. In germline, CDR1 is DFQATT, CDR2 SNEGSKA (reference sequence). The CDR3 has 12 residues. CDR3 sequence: CSVRLTSYEQYF. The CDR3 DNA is TGCAGTGTCAGGCTGACCTCCTACGAGCAGTACTTC.

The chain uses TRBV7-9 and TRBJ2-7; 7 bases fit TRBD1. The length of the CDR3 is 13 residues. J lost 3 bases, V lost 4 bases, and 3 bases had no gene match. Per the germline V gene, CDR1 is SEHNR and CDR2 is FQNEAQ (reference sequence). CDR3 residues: CASSWGQNYEQYF. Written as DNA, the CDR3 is TGTGCCAGCAGCTGGGGACAGAACTACGAGCAGTACTTC.

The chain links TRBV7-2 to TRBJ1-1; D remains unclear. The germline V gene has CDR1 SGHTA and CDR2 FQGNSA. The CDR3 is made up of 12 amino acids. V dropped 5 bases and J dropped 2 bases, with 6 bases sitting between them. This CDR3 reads CASSADNTEAFF. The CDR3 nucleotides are TGTGCCAGCAGCGCCGACAACACTGAAGCTTTCTTT.

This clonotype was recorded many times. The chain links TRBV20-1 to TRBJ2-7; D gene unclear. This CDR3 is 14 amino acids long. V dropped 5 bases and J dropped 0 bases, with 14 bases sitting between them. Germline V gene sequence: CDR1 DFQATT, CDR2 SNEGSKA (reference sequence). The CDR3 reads CSAPPGRNSYEQYF. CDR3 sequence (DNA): TGCAGTGCTCCGCCTGGGCGGAACTCCTACGAGCAGTACTTC.

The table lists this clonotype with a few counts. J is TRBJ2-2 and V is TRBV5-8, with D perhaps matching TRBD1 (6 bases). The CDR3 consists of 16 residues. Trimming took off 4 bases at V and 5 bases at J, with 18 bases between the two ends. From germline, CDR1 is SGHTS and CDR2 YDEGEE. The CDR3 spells CASSEYRELTTGELFF. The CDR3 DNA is TGTGCCAGCAGCGAATACAGGGAATTAACGACCGGGGAGCTGTTTTTT.

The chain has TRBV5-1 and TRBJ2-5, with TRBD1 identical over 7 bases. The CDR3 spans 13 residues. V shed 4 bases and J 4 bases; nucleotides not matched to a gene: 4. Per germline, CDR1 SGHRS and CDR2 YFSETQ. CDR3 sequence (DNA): TGCGCCAGCAGCCCCGGGACAGTAGAGACCCAGTACTTC. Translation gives CASSPGTVETQYF.

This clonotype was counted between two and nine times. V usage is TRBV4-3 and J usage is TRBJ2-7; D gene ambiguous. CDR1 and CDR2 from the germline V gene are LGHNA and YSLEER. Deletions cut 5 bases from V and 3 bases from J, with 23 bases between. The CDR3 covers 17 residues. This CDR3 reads CASSWVKGGTPGYEQYF. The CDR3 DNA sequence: TGCGCCAGCAGCTGGGTGAAAGGCGGAACCCCCGGCTACGAGCAGTACTTC.

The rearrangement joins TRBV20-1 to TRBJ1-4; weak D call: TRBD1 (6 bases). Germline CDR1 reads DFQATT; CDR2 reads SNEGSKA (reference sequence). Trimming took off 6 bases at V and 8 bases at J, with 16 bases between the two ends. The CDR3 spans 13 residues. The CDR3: CSAIGQGTEKLFF. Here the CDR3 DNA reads TGCAGTGCAATAGGGCAGGGGACCGAAAAACTGTTTTTT.

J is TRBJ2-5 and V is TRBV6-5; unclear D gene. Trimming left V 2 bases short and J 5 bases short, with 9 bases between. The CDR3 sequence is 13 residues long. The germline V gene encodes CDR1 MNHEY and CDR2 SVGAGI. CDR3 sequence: CASSYPGRETQYF. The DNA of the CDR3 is TGTGCCAGCAGTTACCCAGGTCGTGAGACCCAGTACTTC.

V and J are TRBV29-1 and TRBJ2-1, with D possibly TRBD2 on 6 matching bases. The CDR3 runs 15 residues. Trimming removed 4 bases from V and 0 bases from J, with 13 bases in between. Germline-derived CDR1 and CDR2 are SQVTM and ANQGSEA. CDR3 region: CSVAHPGVSYNEQFF. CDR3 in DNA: TGCAGCGTTGCCCATCCGGGAGTCTCCTACAATGAGCAGTTCTTC.

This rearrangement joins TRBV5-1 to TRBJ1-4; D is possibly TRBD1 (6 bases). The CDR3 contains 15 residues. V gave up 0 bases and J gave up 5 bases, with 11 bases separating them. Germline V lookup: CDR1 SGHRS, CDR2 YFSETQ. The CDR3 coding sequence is TGCGCCAGCAGCTTGGTCGGGGACAAGAATGAAAAACTGTTTTTT. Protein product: CASSLVGDKNEKLFF.

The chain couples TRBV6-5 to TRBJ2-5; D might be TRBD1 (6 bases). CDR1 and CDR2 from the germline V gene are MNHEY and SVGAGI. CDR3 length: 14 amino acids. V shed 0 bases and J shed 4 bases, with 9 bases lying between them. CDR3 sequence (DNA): TGTGCCAGCAGTTACTCGTGGGGGCGAGAGACCCAGTACTTC. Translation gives CASSYSWGRETQYF.

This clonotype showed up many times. In nucleotides, the CDR3 is TGCGCCAGCAGACCGGGGAAGGAAAACTATGGCTACACCTTC. Translating gives CASRPGKENYGYTF. The rearrangement uses TRBV5-1 and TRBJ1-2; the D is unclear. This CDR3 has 14 residues. Germline V gene data show CDR1 as SGHRS and CDR2 as YFSETQ. Trimming cost V 5 bases and J 2 bases, with 13 bases left between them.

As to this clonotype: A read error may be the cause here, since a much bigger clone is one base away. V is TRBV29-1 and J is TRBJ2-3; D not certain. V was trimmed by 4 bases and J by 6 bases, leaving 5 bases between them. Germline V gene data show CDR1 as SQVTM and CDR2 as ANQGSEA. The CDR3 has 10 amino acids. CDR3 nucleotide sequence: TGCAGCGTTGGGGTGGATACGCAGTATTTT. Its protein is CSVGVDTQYF.

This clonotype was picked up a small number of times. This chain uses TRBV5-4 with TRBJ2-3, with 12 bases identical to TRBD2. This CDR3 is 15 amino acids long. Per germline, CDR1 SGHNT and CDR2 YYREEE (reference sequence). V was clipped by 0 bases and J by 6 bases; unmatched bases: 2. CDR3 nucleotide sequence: TGTGCCAGCAGCTTGGCTAGCGGGAGGGATGATACGCAGTATTTT. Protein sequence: CASSLASGRDDTQYF.

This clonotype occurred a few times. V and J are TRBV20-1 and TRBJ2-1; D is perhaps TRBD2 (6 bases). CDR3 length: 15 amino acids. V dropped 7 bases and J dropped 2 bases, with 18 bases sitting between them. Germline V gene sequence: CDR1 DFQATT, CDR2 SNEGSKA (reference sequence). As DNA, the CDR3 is TGCAGTGGAGACTCCGGGAGTCACGCCTACAATGAGCAGTTCTTC. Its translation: CSGDSGSHAYNEQFF.

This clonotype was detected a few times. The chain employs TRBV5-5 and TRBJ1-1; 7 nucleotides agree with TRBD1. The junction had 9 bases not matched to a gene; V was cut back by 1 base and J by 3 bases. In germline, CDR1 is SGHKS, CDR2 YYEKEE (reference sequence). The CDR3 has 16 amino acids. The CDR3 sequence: CASSLRLQGVDTEAFF. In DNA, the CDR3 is TGTGCCAGCAGCTTGAGACTCCAGGGGGTTGACACTGAAGCTTTCTTT. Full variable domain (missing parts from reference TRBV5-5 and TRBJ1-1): DAGVTQSPTHLIKTRGQQVTLRCSPISGHKSVSWYQQVLGQGPQFIFQYYEKEERGRGNFPDRFSARQFPNYSSELNVNALLLGDSALYLCASSLRLQGVDTEAFFGQGTRLTVV.